One sample yielded the 13 T cell receptor beta chains listed below, sequenced in a study of OX40 agonist ivuxolimab in advanced cancers. Repertoires were generated with immunoSEQ multiplex PCR, while TCRdb's copy carries only in-frame clones and drops some. The sample lists tens of thousands of clones; 92% were seen once. The input for sequencing was CD4+ or CD8+ T cells sorted from blood, taken in a trial of the OX40 agonist ivuxolimab. These TCRs come from an adult with an advanced solid tumor such as melanoma, head and neck, liver or kidney cancer.

The V and J genes are TRBV18 and TRBJ1-2; no clear D gene. Germline CDR1 reads KGHSH; CDR2 reads LQKENI. V lost 1 base to trimming and J lost 6 bases, with 6 bases between them. The CDR3 consists of 12 residues. CDR3 loop: CASSPLGNGYTF. The DNA of the CDR3 is TGTGCCAGCTCACCACTCGGGAATGGCTACACCTTC.

This clone appeared a few times. The CDR3 sequence is CAWSVGGAEAFF. The CDR3 coding sequence is TGTGCCTGGAGTGTAGGGGGCGCTGAAGCTTTCTTT. The chain recombines TRBV30 with TRBJ1-1, with TRBD1 identical over 7 bases. CDR1 is GTSNPN and CDR2 is SVGIG in the germline V gene (reference sequence). With V trimmed by 0 bases and J by 6 bases, 1 base remained unmatched. The CDR3 has 12 residues.

The chain combines TRBV9 with TRBJ2-2; perhaps TRBD1 as D (6 bases). This CDR3 has 16 residues. V gave up 4 bases and J gave up 4 bases, with 17 bases separating them. Germline CDR1 is SGDLS and CDR2 is YYNGEE. CDR3 in amino acids: CASSSRTDYSTGELFF. CDR3 sequence (DNA): TGTGCCAGCAGCTCCAGGACAGACTATTCCACCGGGGAGCTGTTTTTT.

The V call is TRBV7-2, the J call TRBJ2-7, with D possibly being TRBD2 (5 bases). The CDR3 runs to 12 residues. V lost 5 bases and J lost 6, with 11 bases in between. The germline V gene has CDR1 SGHTA and CDR2 FQGNSA. The CDR3: CASSPGVREQYF. The DNA of the CDR3 is TGTGCCAGCAGCCCCGGGGTCCGCGAGCAGTACTTC.

The chain has TRBV6-5 and TRBJ1-2; a possible D gene is TRBD1 (5 bases). The length of the CDR3 is 12 residues. Trimming shortened V by 6 bases and J by 7 bases, and 12 bases separated the two germline ends. In germline, CDR1 is MNHEY, CDR2 SVGAGI. CDR3: CASSTDSSGYTF. The CDR3 DNA sequence: TGTGCCAGCAGCACAGACAGCTCTGGCTACACCTTC.

This sequence joins TRBV19 and TRBJ2-1; D not certain. V lost 6 bases to trimming and J lost 8 bases, with 17 bases between them. Germline loops: CDR1 LNHDA, CDR2 SQIVND (reference sequence). CDR3 length: 14 residues. CDR3 in DNA: TGTGCCAGTAGACCCGGGCCGGGTTCCGATGAGCAGTTCTTC. This encodes CASRPGPGSDEQFF.

This clone appeared a few times. The chain employs TRBV13 and TRBJ1-4; 7 nucleotides match TRBD1. The CDR3 runs 14 residues. V lost 5 bases and J lost 8; bases outside the gene matches: 8. Germline assignment: CDR1 PRHDT and CDR2 FYEKMQ (reference sequence). CDR3 DNA: TGTGCCAGCAGCCGCCAGGGGGAGCAAGAAAAACTGTTTTTT. Protein product: CASSRQGEQEKLFF.

The rearrangement links TRBV7-2 to TRBJ2-5; D remains unclear. Germline V CDR1 and CDR2: SGHTA, FQGNSA. CDR3 length equals 13 residues. Trimming stripped 5 bases from V and 2 bases from J, with 9 bases between. The DNA of the CDR3 is TGTGCCAGCAGCCGCGACCAACAAGAGACCCAGTACTTC. Its translation is CASSRDQQETQYF.

The chain couples TRBV6-1 to TRBJ2-7, with 7 bases identical to TRBD1. V shed 5 bases, J shed 4 bases, and the junction held 2 bases outside the gene matches. In germline, CDR1 is MNHNS, CDR2 SASEGT. The CDR3 totals 12 residues. The CDR3 protein is CASSRQGYEQYF. CDR3 DNA: TGTGCCAGCAGTCGACAGGGTTACGAGCAGTACTTC.

V is TRBV6-5 and J is TRBJ1-4, with D hard to call. V lost 0 bases to trimming and J lost 8 bases, with 1 base between them. The CDR3 runs to 11 residues. Germline V gene sequence: CDR1 MNHEY, CDR2 SVGAGI. CDR3 nucleotides: TGTGCCAGCAGTTACTCGGAAAAACTGTTTTTT. Residues: CASSYSEKLFF.

This chain links TRBV5-4 with TRBJ2-1; D unclear. CDR3 length: 13 amino acids. The V end was cut by 3 bases, the J end by 4 bases, with 8 bases between. Germline lookup yields CDR1 SGHNT and CDR2 YYREEE (reference sequence). In DNA, the CDR3 is TGTGCCAGCAGCTACCTAGTATACAATGAGCAGTTCTTC. This sequence encodes CASSYLVYNEQFF.

The genes are TRBV6-1 and TRBJ1-4, with 10 nucleotides matching TRBD1. V lost 3 bases and J lost 0; bases outside the gene matches: 7. CDR3 length equals 18 residues. Germline V gives CDR1 MNHNS, CDR2 SASEGT. The CDR3 sequence is CASSDPDRGPATNEKLFF. DNA of the CDR3: TGTGCCAGCAGTGACCCCGACAGGGGGCCCGCAACTAATGAAAAACTGTTTTTT.

This sequence joins TRBV19 and TRBJ2-3, with D tentatively TRBD2 (6 bases). The germline V gene encodes CDR1 LNHDA and CDR2 SQIVND (reference sequence). V lost 3 bases and J 2 bases, leaving 9 bases between the germline ends. The CDR3 has 14 amino acids. The CDR3 nucleotides are TGTGCCAGTAGTATTGGGAGGATCACAGATACGCAGTATTTT. This sequence encodes CASSIGRITDTQYF.